What follows is one T cell receptor (beta chain) and its context. There is no known antigen for this receptor. The record has no base qualities; no much larger clone is one base away. Peripheral blood CD8+ and CD4+ T cells from healthy donors, Susac syndrome patients and multiple sclerosis patients were profiled using high-throughput TCR beta sequencing. The healthy donors served as controls matched for age and sex. Bulk CD8+ and CD4+ T cells were purified by magnetic negative isolation, while CD8+ TEMRA cells were enriched using FACS. Blood was collected in EDTA tubes and processed within 24 hours, with PBMCs isolated through density gradient centrifugation. PBMCs intended for TCR sequencing were frozen in liquid nitrogen and were later thawed in a 37 degrees C water bath. The sorted or isolated CD4+, CD8+ and CD8+ TEMRA cells had a purity of 90% or higher. These data belong to a study of CD8 T cells in Susac syndrome (dated by TCRdb to about 2019). With regard to the full study: The study used repertoire sequencing to test whether antigen drove CD8+ T cell activation and differentiation in Susac syndrome. Overall study outcomes, separate from this receptor: The TCR sequencing and HLA analysis was acknowledged to have included a relatively small number of individuals.

The CDR3 contains 14 residues, cysteine and phenylalanine counted. Only the CDR3 portion is preserved as DNA: 42 bases, with reading frame beginning at the first base. V is clipped by 3 bases and J by 0 bases, and the sequence between their germline boundaries is 6 bases long. RNA was extracted with the RNeasy kit and about 0.5 to 1 ug was reverse transcribed using random hexamers. The immunoSEQ multiplex PCR assay, which covers 54 Vbeta and 13 Jbeta segments, was used to amplify TCR beta CDR3 regions. To correct PCR amplification bias, a synthetic template baseline was used for both primer optimization and computational correction. Processing in the source paper ran as follows. Reads were assigned to V, D and J genes according to IMGT and analyzed in immunoSEQ Analyzer, with only productive sequences retained. Clonality was calculated as one minus the Shannon entropy normalized by log2 of the number of productive unique sequences. For each patient and control, public and private clones were evaluated within the 100 most prevalent clones. A clone was defined as Susac-specific if it was absent from the healthy and MS cohorts, from some 1,100 published viral clones and from other ImmuneACCESS disease sequences. Through fastp at Q25 and MiXCR, TCRdb rebuilt clones from the public reads, retaining in-frame beta chains. Entries that share a CDR3 protein sequence are merged under the most common genes and DNA. The V and J calls and clone size come from TCRdb's table, not from the authors' own analysis. The table for this sample lists approximately 130,000 distinct CDR3 sequences; 85% to 95% of them were counted only once. The top ten clones comprise approximately 0.089% of the sample.

The V and J segments used are TRBV12-3 or TRBV12-4 and TRBJ2-1; the D gene assignment is ambiguous. This clonotype was sampled from a human donor in good health. Sequences were obtained from CD4+ T cells from PBMCs. The CDR3 region: CASSFGPSYNEQFF. The DNA is TGTGCCAGCAGTTTCGGCCCCTCCTACAATGAGCAGTTCTTC.